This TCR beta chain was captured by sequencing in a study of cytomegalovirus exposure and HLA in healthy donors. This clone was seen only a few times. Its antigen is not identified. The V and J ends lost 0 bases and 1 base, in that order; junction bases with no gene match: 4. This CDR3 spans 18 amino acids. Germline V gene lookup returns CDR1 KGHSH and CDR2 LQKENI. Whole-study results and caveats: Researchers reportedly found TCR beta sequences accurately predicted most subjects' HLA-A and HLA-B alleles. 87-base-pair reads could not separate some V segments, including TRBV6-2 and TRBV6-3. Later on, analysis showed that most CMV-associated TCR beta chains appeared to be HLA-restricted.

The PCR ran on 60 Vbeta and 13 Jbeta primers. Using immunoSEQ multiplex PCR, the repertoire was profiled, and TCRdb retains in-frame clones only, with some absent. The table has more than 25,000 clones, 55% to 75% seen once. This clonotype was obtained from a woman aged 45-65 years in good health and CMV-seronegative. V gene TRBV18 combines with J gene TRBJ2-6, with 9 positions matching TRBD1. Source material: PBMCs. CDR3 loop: CASSPPGQGSSGANVLTF. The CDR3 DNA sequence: TGTGCCAGCTCACCACCGGGACAGGGATCTTCTGGGGCCAACGTCCTGACTTTC.